Here is one T cell receptor (beta chain) with its context. The antigen is not known. People in the study who had HIV all got their treatment in the United States. These data come from a study of long-term antiretroviral therapy in people with HIV. General study points: Pre-ART clonal expansions dominated every time point's repertoire. Versus controls, repertoires in people with HIV had narrower CDR3 length ranges.

Trimming stripped 2 bases from V and 4 bases from J, with 15 bases between. Per the germline V gene, CDR1 is GTSNPN and CDR2 is SVGIG (reference sequence). The CDR3 is 15 amino acids. Running of the v3.0 immunoSEQ assay took place at survey level. What sequencing targeted per sample was roughly 40,000-50,000 T-cell genomes. The repertoire was sequenced with immunoSEQ multiplex PCR; TCRdb's copy has only in-frame clones and lacks some. Among about 28,000 clones listed, 85% to 90% were seen once. The source is a man aged 45 to 65 with HIV. The chain links TRBV30 to TRBJ1-3, with no clear D. The sequences come from unsorted PBMCs, collected 3.2 years before starting antiretroviral therapy. CDR3 sequence: CAWSRLAGQGNTIYF. In nucleotides, the CDR3 is TGTGCCTGGAGTAGGTTGGCGGGTCAGGGAAACACCATATATTTT.